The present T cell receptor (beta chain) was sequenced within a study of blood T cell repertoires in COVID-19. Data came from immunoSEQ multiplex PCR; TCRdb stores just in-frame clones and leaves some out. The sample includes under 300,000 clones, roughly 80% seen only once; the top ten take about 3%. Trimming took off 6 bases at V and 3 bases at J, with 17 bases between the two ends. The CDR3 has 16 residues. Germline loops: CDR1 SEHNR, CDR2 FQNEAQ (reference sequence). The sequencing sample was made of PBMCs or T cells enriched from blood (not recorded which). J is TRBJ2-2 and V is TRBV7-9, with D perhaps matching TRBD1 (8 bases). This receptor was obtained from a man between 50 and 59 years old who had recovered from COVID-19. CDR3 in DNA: TGTGCCAGCAGTCGCCGACAGGGGAGGGACACCGGGGAGCTGTTTTTT. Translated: CASSRRQGRDTGELFF.